This record looks at one T cell receptor beta chain sequence and its context. Original methodology: Scientists estimated how many nucleated cells there were by amplifying reference gene primers. Only in-frame clones appear in the TCRdb table, and some are missing; sequencing was by immunoSEQ multiplex PCR. Clonal size and the V and J genes are those of that table, whereas D and trimming came from the DNA. This sample has 350,000 to 450,000 clones, with around 87% found just once. Those enrolled in Seattle joined during active infection and were followed longitudinally afterward. The data originate from a study of blood T cell repertoires in COVID-19. Study as a whole: The United States, Italy and Spain provided the acute and convalescent COVID-19 samples.

The receptor was isolated from a woman between 55 and 75 years old with COVID-19, enrolled during active disease. Sequences were obtained from peripheral blood.

CDR3 nucleotide sequence: TGTGCCAGCAGTTTCGTACCATCCTCAGACTCCGGGGCCCGGGGGGAACTGTTTTTT. It codes for CASSFVPSSDSGARGELFF. The rearrangement uses TRBV28 and TRBJ1-4, with D perhaps matching TRBD1 (5 bases). Germline assignment: CDR1 MDHEN and CDR2 SYDVKM. V gave up 3 bases and J gave up 12 bases, with 32 bases separating them. There are 19 residues in the CDR3.